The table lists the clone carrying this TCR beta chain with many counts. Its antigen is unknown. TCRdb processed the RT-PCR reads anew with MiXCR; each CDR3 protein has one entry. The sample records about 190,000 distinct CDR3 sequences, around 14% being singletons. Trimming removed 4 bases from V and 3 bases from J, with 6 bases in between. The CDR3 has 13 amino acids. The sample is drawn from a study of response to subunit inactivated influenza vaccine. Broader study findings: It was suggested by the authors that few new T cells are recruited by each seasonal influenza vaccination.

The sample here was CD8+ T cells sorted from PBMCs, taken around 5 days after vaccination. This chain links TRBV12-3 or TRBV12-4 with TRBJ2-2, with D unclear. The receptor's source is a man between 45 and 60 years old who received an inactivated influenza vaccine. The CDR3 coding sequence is TGTGCCAGCAGTTACAGTTACACCGGGGAGCTGTTTTTT. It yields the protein CASSYSYTGELFF.